Listed below are T cell receptor beta chains from one sample, sequenced in a study of T cells in localized non-small cell lung cancer. Sequenced by immunoSEQ multiplex PCR; TCRdb stores in-frame clones only, minus some. The sample lists 32,000 or so clones, almost 90% occurring once. This sample comprised peripheral blood, obtained before any cancer treatment. The receptors originated from a man between 40 and 70 years old with stage I lung adenocarcinoma. Both conserved end residues are part of each CDR3. D genes are given only for firm matches. Size is stated for part of the rows, as once, few or many counts, or as a class when the clone is expanded.

d_gene	v_gene	abundance	j_gene	CDR3nt	CDR3aa
.	TRBV5-8	.	TRBJ2-2	TGTGCCAGCAGGCTGGTTGGTAATCTGAACACCGGGGAGCTGTTTTTT	CASRLVGNLNTGELFF
.	TRBV25-1	.	TRBJ1-4	TGTGCCAGCAGTGAAGGGACGGGGGATTCTAATGAAAAACTGTTTTTT	CASSEGTGDSNEKLFF
.	TRBV6-5	.	TRBJ1-5	TGTGCCAGCAGTTACGGCCGTTATCAGCCCCAGCATTTT	CASSYGRYQPQHF
TRBD1	TRBV5-6	.	TRBJ2-7	TGTGCCAGCAGCCTAGGGACAGTGATTTTAGAGCAGTACTTC	CASSLGTVILEQYF
.	TRBV5-1	once	TRBJ2-1	TGCGCCAGCAGCTTGGATGGACAGTGGAGACTAGTGAGCAATGAGCAGTTCTTC	CASSLDGQWRLVSNEQFF
.	TRBV28	.	TRBJ2-3	TGTGCCAGCAGTTTCAGGGGGGGCACAGATACGCAGTATTTT	CASSFRGGTDTQYF
.	TRBV6-5	.	TRBJ1-1	TGTGCCAGCGCGGCGGGGGGCAACACTGAAGCTTTCTTT	CASAAGGNTEAFF
.	TRBV11-2	.	TRBJ2-7	TGTGCCAGCAGATTGGATTCCACAACCTACGAGCAGTACTTC	CASRLDSTTYEQYF
TRBD1	TRBV6-1	.	TRBJ2-1	TGTGCCAGCAGTGAATCGGACAGGAGTCAGTTCTTC	CASSESDRSQFF
.	TRBV29-1	few	TRBJ2-4	TGCAGCGTGGGGGCAGGGGAGTCCGCCAAAAACATTCAGTACTTC	CSVGAGESAKNIQYF
.	TRBV25-1	.	TRBJ2-5	TGTGCCAGCAGTGACAAGTACATGTACCAAGAGACCCAGTACTTC	CASSDKYMYQETQYF
.	TRBV2	.	TRBJ1-4	TGTGCCAGCAGTGGATTTTCTCCAACTAATGAAAAACTGTTTTTT	CASSGFSPTNEKLFF
.	TRBV11-3	.	TRBJ1-2	TGTGCCAGCAGCTTCGTCAACTATGGCTACACCTTC	CASSFVNYGYTF
.	TRBV19	.	TRBJ2-3	TGTGCCAGTAGTATTTGGCGTTCTAGCACAGATACGCAGTATTTT	CASSIWRSSTDTQYF
.	TRBV9	.	TRBJ2-5	TGTGCCAGCAGCGTAGATGGCAGTCCCCAGAGAGGGACCCAGTACTTC	CASSVDGSPQRGTQYF